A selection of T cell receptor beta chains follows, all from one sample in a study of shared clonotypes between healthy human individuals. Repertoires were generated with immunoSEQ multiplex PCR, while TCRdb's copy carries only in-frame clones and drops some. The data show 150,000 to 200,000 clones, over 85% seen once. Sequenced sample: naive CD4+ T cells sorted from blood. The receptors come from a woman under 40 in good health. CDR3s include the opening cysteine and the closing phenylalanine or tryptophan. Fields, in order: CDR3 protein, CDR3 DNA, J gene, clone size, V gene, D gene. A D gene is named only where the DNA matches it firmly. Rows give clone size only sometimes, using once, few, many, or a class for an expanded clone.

CDR3 protein: CASGQGVYEQYF; CDR3 DNA: TGTGCCAGTGGACAGGGAGTCTACGAGCAGTACTTC; J gene: TRBJ2-7; clone size: NA; V gene: TRBV27; D gene: TRBD1
CDR3 protein: CASSDPGRGTSGWYEQYF; CDR3 DNA: TGTGCCAGCAGTGACCCGGGACGGGGGACTAGCGGGTGGTACGAGCAGTACTTC; J gene: TRBJ2-7; clone size: NA; V gene: TRBV28; D gene: TRBD2
CDR3 protein: CASSQSEQVGGAFF; CDR3 DNA: TGTGCCAGCAGCCAATCCGAACAGGTAGGGGGAGCTTTCTTT; J gene: TRBJ1-1; clone size: NA; V gene: TRBV16; D gene: NA
CDR3 protein: CASSIPSGSQETQYF; CDR3 DNA: TGTGCCAGTAGTATTCCCAGCGGGAGTCAAGAGACCCAGTACTTC; J gene: TRBJ2-5; clone size: NA; V gene: TRBV19; D gene: TRBD2
CDR3 protein: CASRRQGAHTEAFF; CDR3 DNA: TGTGCCAGCAGAAGACAGGGGGCGCACACTGAAGCTTTCTTT; J gene: TRBJ1-1; clone size: NA; V gene: TRBV13; D gene: TRBD1
CDR3 protein: CASSSQGPDTQYF; CDR3 DNA: TGTGCCAGCAGCTCGCAGGGGCCCGATACGCAGTATTTT; J gene: TRBJ2-3; clone size: NA; V gene: TRBV28; D gene: NA
CDR3 protein: CASIKMSSSSYEQYF; CDR3 DNA: TGTGCCAGCATCAAGATGAGCAGCAGCTCCTACGAGCAGTACTTC; J gene: TRBJ2-7; clone size: NA; V gene: TRBV6-1; D gene: NA
CDR3 protein: CASSESGSRYEQYF; CDR3 DNA: TGTGCCAGCAGTGAGAGCGGGAGTAGGTACGAGCAGTACTTC; J gene: TRBJ2-7; clone size: NA; V gene: TRBV6-6; D gene: TRBD2
CDR3 protein: CASSRGGGVLDEQYF; CDR3 DNA: TGTGCCAGCAGTCGAGGCGGAGGGGTTCTGGACGAGCAGTACTTC; J gene: TRBJ2-7; clone size: NA; V gene: TRBV28; D gene: NA
CDR3 protein: CASSLSSGSYEQYF; CDR3 DNA: TGTGCCAGCAGCTTATCTAGCGGGAGTTACGAGCAGTACTTC; J gene: TRBJ2-7; clone size: NA; V gene: TRBV7-3; D gene: TRBD2
CDR3 protein: CASSEVREAGELFF; CDR3 DNA: TGTGCCAGCAGTGAAGTTAGGGAAGCCGGGGAGCTGTTTTTT; J gene: TRBJ2-2; clone size: NA; V gene: TRBV2; D gene: NA
CDR3 protein: CASSRGGRGPYNEQFF; CDR3 DNA: TGTGCCAGCAGTAGAGGCGGGAGGGGGCCCTACAATGAGCAGTTCTTC; J gene: TRBJ2-1; clone size: once; V gene: TRBV27; D gene: TRBD2
CDR3 protein: CASSPWSDRDTEAFF; CDR3 DNA: TGTGCCAGCTCACCATGGTCAGATAGGGACACTGAAGCTTTCTTT; J gene: TRBJ1-1; clone size: NA; V gene: TRBV18; D gene: NA
CDR3 protein: CSDSGRGTDTQYF; CDR3 DNA: TGCAGCGATAGCGGGAGGGGTACAGATACGCAGTATTTT; J gene: TRBJ2-3; clone size: once; V gene: TRBV29-1; D gene: TRBD2
CDR3 protein: CAWSSVQLNTEAFF; CDR3 DNA: TGTGCCTGGAGTTCCGTGCAGTTGAACACTGAAGCTTTCTTT; J gene: TRBJ1-1; clone size: NA; V gene: TRBV30; D gene: NA
CDR3 protein: CATSRGPGQSRPYEQYF; CDR3 DNA: TGTGCCACCAGCAGAGGCCCAGGACAGTCTCGCCCATACGAGCAGTACTTC; J gene: TRBJ2-7; clone size: NA; V gene: TRBV15; D gene: NA
CDR3 protein: CASSPVAPEQYF; CDR3 DNA: TGTGCCAGCTCACCCGTCGCTCCAGAGCAGTACTTC; J gene: TRBJ2-7; clone size: NA; V gene: TRBV18; D gene: NA
CDR3 protein: CASSQSDRLGEQYF; CDR3 DNA: TGTGCCAGCAGCCAGTCGGACAGGTTGGGCGAGCAGTACTTC; J gene: TRBJ2-7; clone size: NA; V gene: TRBV14; D gene: TRBD1
CDR3 protein: CASSVGGFGTEAFF; CDR3 DNA: TGTGCCAGCAGCGTCGGGGGATTTGGCACTGAAGCTTTCTTT; J gene: TRBJ1-1; clone size: NA; V gene: TRBV9; D gene: NA
CDR3 protein: CSARGGDGYTF; CDR3 DNA: TGCAGTGCTAGAGGTGGGGACGGCTACACCTTC; J gene: TRBJ1-2; clone size: NA; V gene: TRBV20-1; D gene: NA
CDR3 protein: CASSQGARQGLRSFF; CDR3 DNA: TGCGCCAGCAGCCAAGGGGCCCGACAGGGACTCAGGTCTTTCTTT; J gene: TRBJ1-1; clone size: once; V gene: TRBV4-1; D gene: TRBD1
CDR3 protein: CASSYGMTYEQYF; CDR3 DNA: TGTGCCAGCAGTTACGGGATGACCTACGAGCAGTACTTC; J gene: TRBJ2-7; clone size: NA; V gene: TRBV6-5; D gene: NA
CDR3 protein: CASSLQGAYGYTF; CDR3 DNA: TGTGCCAGCAGCCTTCAGGGGGCCTATGGCTACACCTTC; J gene: TRBJ1-2; clone size: NA; V gene: TRBV2; D gene: TRBD1
CDR3 protein: CASGGTQYF; CDR3 DNA: TGCGCCAGCGGCGGGACTCAGTACTTC; J gene: TRBJ2-5; clone size: NA; V gene: TRBV23-1; D gene: NA
CDR3 protein: CASSYQSGVEELFF; CDR3 DNA: TGTGCCAGCAGTTACCAATCGGGGGTGGAGGAGCTGTTTTTT; J gene: TRBJ2-2; clone size: NA; V gene: TRBV6-5; D gene: NA
CDR3 protein: CASSPDMNTEAFF; CDR3 DNA: TGTGCCAGCTCACCCGATATGAACACTGAAGCTTTCTTT; J gene: TRBJ1-1; clone size: NA; V gene: TRBV18; D gene: NA
CDR3 protein: CALPEGADEKLFF; CDR3 DNA: TGTGCCCTCCCGGAGGGGGCGGATGAAAAACTGTTTTTT; J gene: TRBJ1-4; clone size: NA; V gene: TRBV27; D gene: TRBD1
CDR3 protein: CAWGDRTEAFF; CDR3 DNA: TGTGCCTGGGGGGACAGAACTGAAGCTTTCTTT; J gene: TRBJ1-1; clone size: few; V gene: TRBV30; D gene: TRBD1
CDR3 protein: CASSLVGGEPTQPQHF; CDR3 DNA: TGTGCCAGCAGCTTAGTTGGGGGGGAGCCGACTCAGCCCCAGCATTTT; J gene: TRBJ1-5; clone size: NA; V gene: TRBV7-8; D gene: NA
CDR3 protein: CASSLGTGVLEQYF; CDR3 DNA: TGTGCCAGCAGCTTAGGGACAGGGGTTCTCGAGCAGTACTTC; J gene: TRBJ2-7; clone size: NA; V gene: TRBV11-2; D gene: TRBD1
CDR3 protein: CASSVRRLGGTNEQYF; CDR3 DNA: TGTGCCAGCAGTGTCCGAAGACTCGGCGGGACCAACGAGCAGTACTTC; J gene: TRBJ2-7; clone size: NA; V gene: TRBV6-1; D gene: NA
CDR3 protein: CATSSSTGTTIYEQYF; CDR3 DNA: TGTGCCACCAGCAGTAGTACCGGGACAACTATCTACGAGCAGTACTTC; J gene: TRBJ2-7; clone size: NA; V gene: TRBV15; D gene: NA
CDR3 protein: CASSLASGTGYTGELFF; CDR3 DNA: TGCGCCAGCAGCTTGGCCTCCGGGACAGGGTACACCGGGGAGCTGTTTTTT; J gene: TRBJ2-2; clone size: NA; V gene: TRBV5-1; D gene: TRBD1
CDR3 protein: CASSLVISGRNEQFF; CDR3 DNA: TGCGCCAGCAGCTTGGTTATTAGCGGAAGGAATGAGCAGTTCTTC; J gene: TRBJ2-1; clone size: NA; V gene: TRBV5-1; D gene: NA
CDR3 protein: CAITPGGYEQYF; CDR3 DNA: TGTGCCATCACGCCTGGGGGTTACGAGCAGTACTTC; J gene: TRBJ2-7; clone size: NA; V gene: TRBV10-3; D gene: NA
CDR3 protein: CAIRAGSTDTQYF; CDR3 DNA: TGTGCCATCAGGGCAGGCTCCACAGATACGCAGTATTTT; J gene: TRBJ2-3; clone size: NA; V gene: TRBV10-3; D gene: NA
CDR3 protein: CASSNDGNSYEQYF; CDR3 DNA: TGTGCCAGCAGTAACGACGGGAACTCCTACGAGCAGTACTTC; J gene: TRBJ2-7; clone size: NA; V gene: TRBV6-5; D gene: NA
CDR3 protein: CSATSGGGTEAFF; CDR3 DNA: TGCAGCGCCACTTCGGGCGGGGGGACTGAAGCTTTCTTT; J gene: TRBJ1-1; clone size: NA; V gene: TRBV29-1; D gene: NA
CDR3 protein: CATSSPGLGNTEAFF; CDR3 DNA: TGTGCCACCAGCTCCCCCGGGCTCGGGAACACTGAAGCTTTCTTT; J gene: TRBJ1-1; clone size: NA; V gene: TRBV15; D gene: NA
CDR3 protein: CATSKGRDRGYEQYF; CDR3 DNA: TGTGCCACCAGCAAAGGCCGGGACAGGGGGTACGAGCAGTACTTC; J gene: TRBJ2-7; clone size: NA; V gene: TRBV15; D gene: TRBD1
CDR3 protein: CASSRLAGNLYEQYF; CDR3 DNA: TGTGCCAGCAGTAGACTAGCGGGAAACCTCTACGAGCAGTACTTC; J gene: TRBJ2-7; clone size: NA; V gene: TRBV2; D gene: TRBD2
CDR3 protein: CASSQIRQGASSYEQYF; CDR3 DNA: TGCGCCAGCAGCCAGATACGGCAGGGGGCTAGCTCCTACGAGCAGTACTTC; J gene: TRBJ2-7; clone size: few; V gene: TRBV4-1; D gene: TRBD1
CDR3 protein: CASSWDRGPEKLFF; CDR3 DNA: TGTGCCAGCAGCTGGGACAGGGGGCCTGAAAAACTGTTTTTT; J gene: TRBJ1-4; clone size: NA; V gene: TRBV7-2; D gene: TRBD1
CDR3 protein: CASTTGTDNYEQYF; CDR3 DNA: TGTGCCAGCACCACCGGGACAGATAACTACGAGCAGTACTTC; J gene: TRBJ2-7; clone size: NA; V gene: TRBV11-3; D gene: TRBD1
CDR3 protein: CASSPFAVQVAGETQYF; CDR3 DNA: TGTGCCAGCAGTCCATTCGCGGTTCAAGTGGCGGGGGAGACCCAGTACTTC; J gene: TRBJ2-5; clone size: NA; V gene: TRBV2; D gene: NA
CDR3 protein: CASSLAGGAGNQPQHF; CDR3 DNA: TGTGCCAGCAGCTTAGCAGGGGGGGCTGGCAATCAGCCCCAGCATTTT; J gene: TRBJ1-5; clone size: NA; V gene: TRBV7-9; D gene: NA
CDR3 protein: CASSYQETQYF; CDR3 DNA: TGTGCCAGCAGCTACCAAGAGACCCAGTACTTC; J gene: TRBJ2-5; clone size: NA; V gene: TRBV5-4; D gene: NA